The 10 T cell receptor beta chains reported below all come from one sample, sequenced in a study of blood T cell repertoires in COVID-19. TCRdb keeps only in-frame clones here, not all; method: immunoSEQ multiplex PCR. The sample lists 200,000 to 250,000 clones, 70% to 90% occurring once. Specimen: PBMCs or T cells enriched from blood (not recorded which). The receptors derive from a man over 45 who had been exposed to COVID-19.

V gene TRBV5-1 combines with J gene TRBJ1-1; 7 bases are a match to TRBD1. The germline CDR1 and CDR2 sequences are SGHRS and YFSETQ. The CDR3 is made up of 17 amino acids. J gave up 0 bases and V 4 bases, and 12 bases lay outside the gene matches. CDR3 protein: CASSRTSGTVLNTEAFF. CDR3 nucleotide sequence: TGCGCCAGCAGCCGTACCTCCGGGACAGTGCTGAACACTGAAGCTTTCTTT.

The CDR3: CASIKGVGYGYTF. The CDR3 DNA follows: TGTGCCAGTATCAAGGGAGTGGGCTATGGCTACACCTTC. This chain connects TRBV19 to TRBJ1-2; D gene ambiguous. V was clipped by 7 bases and J by 4 bases, with 13 bases between them. Germline V gives CDR1 LNHDA, CDR2 SQIVND (reference sequence). The CDR3 has 13 residues.

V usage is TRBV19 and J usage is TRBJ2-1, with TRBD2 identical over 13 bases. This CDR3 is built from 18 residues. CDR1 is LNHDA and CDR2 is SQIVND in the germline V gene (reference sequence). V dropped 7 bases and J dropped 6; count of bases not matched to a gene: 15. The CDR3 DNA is TGTGCCAGTAACGATAGGACTAGCGGGAGTGTTTATTTCAATGAGCAGTTCTTC. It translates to CASNDRTSGSVYFNEQFF.

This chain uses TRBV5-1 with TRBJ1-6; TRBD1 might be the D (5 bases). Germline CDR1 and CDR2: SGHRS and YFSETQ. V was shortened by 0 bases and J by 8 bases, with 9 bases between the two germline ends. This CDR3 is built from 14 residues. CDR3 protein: CASSLEGSYSPLHF. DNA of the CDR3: TGCGCCAGCAGCTTGGAGGGGTCATATTCACCCCTCCACTTT.

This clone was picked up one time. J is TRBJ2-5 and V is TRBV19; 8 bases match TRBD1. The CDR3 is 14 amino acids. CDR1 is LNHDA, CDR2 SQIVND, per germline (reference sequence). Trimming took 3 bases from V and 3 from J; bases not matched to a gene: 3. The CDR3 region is CASSIRGREETQYF. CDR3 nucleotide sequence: TGTGCCAGTAGTATCAGGGGGCGAGAAGAGACCCAGTACTTC.

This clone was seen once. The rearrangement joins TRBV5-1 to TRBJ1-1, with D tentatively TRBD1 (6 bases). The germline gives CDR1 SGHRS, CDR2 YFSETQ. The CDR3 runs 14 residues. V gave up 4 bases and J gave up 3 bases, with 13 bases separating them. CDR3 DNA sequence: TGCGCCAGCAGCCAGACAGGAGGAGACACTGAAGCTTTCTTT. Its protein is CASSQTGGDTEAFF. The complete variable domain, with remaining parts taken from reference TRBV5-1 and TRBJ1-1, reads KAGVTQTPRYLIKTRGQQVTLSCSPISGHRSVSWYQQTPGQGLQFLFEYFSETQRNKGNFPGRFSGRQFSNSRSEMNVSTLELGDSALYLCASSQTGGDTEAFFGQGTRLTVV.

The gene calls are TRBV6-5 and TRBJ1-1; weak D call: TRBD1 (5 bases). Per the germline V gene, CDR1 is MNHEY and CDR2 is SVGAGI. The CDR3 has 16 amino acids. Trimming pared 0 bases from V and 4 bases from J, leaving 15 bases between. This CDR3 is CASSYSLGGRVTEAFF. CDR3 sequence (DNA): TGTGCCAGCAGTTACTCCCTCGGGGGTCGCGTCACTGAAGCTTTCTTT.

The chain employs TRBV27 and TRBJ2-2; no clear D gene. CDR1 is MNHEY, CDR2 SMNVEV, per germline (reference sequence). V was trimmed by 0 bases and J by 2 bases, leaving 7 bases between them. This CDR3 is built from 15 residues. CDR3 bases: TGTGCCAGCAGTTTATCCCAGATTAACACCGGGGAGCTGTTTTTT. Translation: CASSLSQINTGELFF.

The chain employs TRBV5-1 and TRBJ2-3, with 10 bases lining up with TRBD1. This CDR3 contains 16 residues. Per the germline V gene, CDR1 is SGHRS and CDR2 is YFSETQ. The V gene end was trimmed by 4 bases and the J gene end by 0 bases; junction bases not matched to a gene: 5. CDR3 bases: TGCGCCAGCAGCGGGGACAGGGGCCTTAGCACAGATACGCAGTATTTT. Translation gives CASSGDRGLSTDTQYF. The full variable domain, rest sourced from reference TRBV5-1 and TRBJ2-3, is KAGVTQTPRYLIKTRGQQVTLSCSPISGHRSVSWYQQTPGQGLQFLFEYFSETQRNKGNFPGRFSGRQFSNSRSEMNVSTLELGDSALYLCASSGDRGLSTDTQYFGPGTRLTVL.

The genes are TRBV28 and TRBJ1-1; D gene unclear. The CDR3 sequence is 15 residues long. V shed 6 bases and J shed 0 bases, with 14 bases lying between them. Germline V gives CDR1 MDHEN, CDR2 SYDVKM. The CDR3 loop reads CASRQAGRMNTEAFF. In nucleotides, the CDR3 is TGTGCCAGCAGACAAGCCGGGAGAATGAACACTGAAGCTTTCTTT.